The clone carrying this T cell receptor (beta chain) was detected once. This sample was taken from a study of regulatory T cells in long-lasting Graves disease. With iRepertoire HTBI primers and Arm-PCR of CDR3 regions, TCR beta libraries were built. TCRdb analysed the multiplex PCR reads with MiXCR anew, one entry per CDR3 protein. The table has about 540,000 distinct CDR3 sequences, about 13% seen once. The time point is: newly diagnosed GD, antithyroid drugs for less than 3 months. Generation of the TCR library employed RNA extracted from PBMCs. Separately, the same data were catalogued under a study of T cells in Graves' hyperthyroidism and ophthalmopathy. That work adds: Hyperthyroidism of Graves' type that showed no ophthalmopathy progression within 18 months was stable.

Sequenced material: peripheral blood mononuclear cells (PBMCs), taken at new diagnosis, from a patient treated with antithyroid drugs. This TCR was recovered from a man aged 30 to 39 with Graves disease.

The CDR3 DNA follows: TGCAGTGGACTAGCGGGCTCTCAAGAGACCCAGTACTTC. It translates to CSGLAGSQETQYF. The chain recombines TRBV20-1 with TRBJ2-1; 10 bases are a match to TRBD2. The DNA end favors TRBJ2-5, so the J call may be wrong. The CDR3 has 13 amino acids. Germline V gene lookup returns CDR1 DFQATT and CDR2 SNEGSKA (reference sequence).